These 30 T cell receptor beta chains were sequenced from one sample in a study of cytomegalovirus exposure and HLA in healthy donors. The protocol was immunoSEQ multiplex PCR, while the TCRdb copy is restricted to in-frame clones and leaves out a portion. In the table there are 150,000 to 250,000 clones, 84% of which are singletons. The sequenced material came from PBMCs. These receptors came from a woman under 40 in good health and CMV-seropositive.

With regard to this clone: A read error is possible here, since a much larger clone lies one base away. The chain couples TRBV5-1 to TRBJ1-3; no reliable D call. V lost 4 bases to trimming and J lost 5 bases, with 10 bases between them. The CDR3 spans 13 residues. Germline values: CDR1 SGHRS, CDR2 YFSETQ. The CDR3, as DNA: TGCGCCAGCAGCCCCGAGGGCAGAAACACCATATATTTT. Translated: CASSPEGRNTIYF.

This clone turned up a few times. The CDR3: CASSDRVQETQYF. CDR3 sequence (DNA): TGTGCCAGCAGCGACAGGGTACAAGAGACCCAGTACTTC. This chain joins TRBV6-1 and TRBJ2-5; TRBD1 agrees at 7 bases. J gave up 2 bases and V 6 bases, and 3 bases lay outside the gene matches. From germline, CDR1 is MNHNS and CDR2 SASEGT. This CDR3 is 13 amino acids long.

The V and J genes are TRBV10-3 and TRBJ2-1, with 9 bases lining up with TRBD1. J gave up 0 bases and V 0 bases, and 9 bases lay outside the gene matches. The CDR3 covers 19 residues. Germline CDR1 is ENHRY and CDR2 is SYGVKD. The DNA for the CDR3 is TGTGCCATCAGTGAGTCCGGGACAGGGTTTTTAAGCTCCTACAATGAGCAGTTCTTC. Encoded protein: CAISESGTGFLSSYNEQFF.

J is TRBJ2-7 and V is TRBV29-1; 8 nucleotides agree with TRBD1. CDR3 length: 15 amino acids. The germline V gene encodes CDR1 SQVTM and CDR2 ANQGSEA. The V gene end was trimmed by 0 bases and the J gene end by 1 base; junction bases not matched to a gene: 5. The CDR3 bases are TGCAGCGTTGAAGATCTACAGGGGGAGTCCTACGAGCAGTACTTC. Protein: CSVEDLQGESYEQYF.

This sequence joins TRBV6-5 and TRBJ2-3, with D maybe TRBD1 (6 bases). CDR1 is MNHEY and CDR2 is SVGAGI in the germline V gene. V lost 0 bases, J lost 2 bases, and 12 bases lay in between. The CDR3 is 16 residues long. In nucleotides, the CDR3 is TGTGCCAGCAGTTACTCTTCAGGGACACCCACAGATACGCAGTATTTT. This sequence encodes CASSYSSGTPTDTQYF.

The gene calls are TRBV7-9 and TRBJ1-1; 7 bases line up with TRBD1. Per the germline V gene, CDR1 is SEHNR and CDR2 is FQNEAQ (reference sequence). The CDR3 has 16 residues. The J segment lost 3 bases and the V segment lost 5 bases, leaving 12 bases of the junction unmatched. DNA of the CDR3: TGTGCCAGCAGCCCCATGGGACAGCCACTTTACACTGAAGCTTTCTTT. This codes for CASSPMGQPLYTEAFF.

The chain joins TRBV29-1 to TRBJ2-3; the match to TRBD2 covers 9 bases. This CDR3 is 15 amino acids long. The trim removed 3 bases at V and 0 bases at J, leaving 4 bases unmatched. Germline V CDR1 and CDR2: SQVTM, ANQGSEA. The CDR3, as DNA: TGCAGCGTTGAGATAGCGGGAGTGAGCACAGATACGCAGTATTTT. As protein: CSVEIAGVSTDTQYF.

The rearrangement uses TRBV29-1 and TRBJ1-3, with D perhaps matching TRBD1 (6 bases). CDR1 SQVTM and CDR2 ANQGSEA come from the germline V gene. V was pared by 3 bases and J by 0 bases, with 9 bases between. CDR3 length equals 14 residues. The CDR3 protein is CSVDLGGSGNTIYF. The DNA of the CDR3 is TGCAGCGTTGATTTAGGGGGCTCTGGAAACACCATATATTTT.

The rearrangement links TRBV15 to TRBJ1-1, with D possibly being TRBD1 (5 bases). This CDR3 is 13 amino acids long. Trimming removed 1 base from V and 7 bases from J, with 10 bases in between. The germline V gene has CDR1 LNHNV and CDR2 YYDKDF (reference sequence). CDR3 amino acids: CATSRVAGGEAFF. The CDR3 region has the DNA TGTGCCACCAGCAGAGTCGCGGGGGGTGAAGCTTTCTTT.

The chain uses TRBV2 and TRBJ2-4; D perhaps matches TRBD2 (5 bases). Germline values: CDR1 SNHLY, CDR2 FYNNEI. This CDR3 has 13 amino acids. The germline V and J ends were trimmed by 10 bases and 0 bases, with 10 bases remaining between them. The CDR3 spells CAIGLTAKNIQYF. CDR3 DNA sequence: TGTGCCATTGGACTGACAGCCAAAAACATTCAGTACTTC.

The J gene is TRBJ2-1, the V gene TRBV30; D gene ambiguous. Between the trimmed V and J ends, which lost 6 bases and 4 bases, there was a span of 7 bases. The CDR3 extends over 11 amino acids. The germline CDR1 and CDR2 sequences are GTSNPN and SVGIG (reference sequence). CDR3: CACALYNEQFF. The DNA for the CDR3 is TGTGCCTGCGCACTTTACAATGAGCAGTTCTTC. Together with reference TRBV30 and TRBJ2-1, the CDR3 gives the full variable domain: SQTIHQWPATLVQPVGSPLSLECTVEGTSNPNLYWYRQAAGRGLQLLFYSVGIGQISSEVPQNLSASRPQDRQFILSSKKLLLSDSGFYLCACALYNEQFFGPGTRLTVL.

The J gene is TRBJ1-5, the V gene TRBV5-6; 7 bases are a match to TRBD1. This CDR3 spans 14 amino acids. Germline assignment: CDR1 SGHDT and CDR2 YYEEEE. J was trimmed by 3 bases and V by 5 bases; bases with no gene match: 5. The CDR3 is CASSRTGINQPQHF. CDR3 nucleotides: TGTGCCAGCAGTCGGACAGGAATCAATCAGCCCCAGCATTTT.

The genes are TRBV6-1 and TRBJ1-4; D might be TRBD1 (6 bases). The CDR3 length is 14 residues. V was shortened by 6 bases and J by 5 bases, with 13 bases between the two germline ends. Germline V gene lookup returns CDR1 MNHNS and CDR2 SASEGT. In nucleotides, the CDR3 is TGTGCCAGCAGCCCAACAGGGCTGAATGAAAAACTGTTTTTT. This translates into CASSPTGLNEKLFF.

The chain carries TRBV5-1 and TRBJ2-1; TRBD2 might be the D (6 bases). Trimming removed 1 base from V and 5 bases from J, with 16 bases in between. Germline loops: CDR1 SGHRS, CDR2 YFSETQ. The CDR3 is made up of 16 amino acids. In DNA, the CDR3 is TGCGCCAGCAGCTTGTTAACCGGGAGCATCCACAATGAGCAGTTCTTC. Its protein product is CASSLLTGSIHNEQFF.

The chain links TRBV6-1 to TRBJ1-5; unclear D gene. Germline-derived CDR1 and CDR2 are MNHNS and SASEGT. V was clipped by 5 bases and J by 8 bases, with 19 bases between them. This CDR3 comprises 15 residues. Here the CDR3 DNA reads TGTGCCAGCAGTATCGGGTCAGTGCCTGTGGAGCCCCAGCATTTT. This sequence encodes CASSIGSVPVEPQHF.

V usage is TRBV5-1 and J usage is TRBJ2-7, with 13 bases that match TRBD2. This CDR3 contains 19 residues. The junction had 11 bases not matched to a gene; V was cut back by 0 bases and J by 2 bases. The germline V gene encodes CDR1 SGHRS and CDR2 YFSETQ. The CDR3 sequence: CASSLDLLGLAGRAYEQYF. The CDR3 bases are TGCGCCAGCAGCTTGGATTTATTGGGACTAGCGGGACGGGCCTACGAGCAGTACTTC.

The chain joins TRBV4-1 to TRBJ1-1; D is possibly TRBD1 (5 bases). Germline loops: CDR1 MGHRA, CDR2 YSYEKL. The CDR3 extends over 15 amino acids. V lost 3 bases, J lost 6 bases, and 17 bases lay in between. The CDR3 sequence is CASSQQIRVSPEAFF. CDR3 DNA: TGCGCCAGCAGCCAGCAGATCAGGGTATCGCCTGAAGCTTTCTTT.

This sequence joins TRBV18 and TRBJ2-7; 12 nucleotides match TRBD2. Germline V gene lookup returns CDR1 KGHSH and CDR2 LQKENI. This CDR3 spans 16 amino acids. Trimming at V came to 4 bases and at J to 7 bases, leaving 11 bases not matched to a gene. DNA of the CDR3: TGTGCCAGCTCACAACGACTAGCGGGAGATGGGGAGGAGCAGTACTTC. It yields the protein CASSQRLAGDGEEQYF.

V gene TRBV6-1 combines with J gene TRBJ1-2; D gene uncertain. With 3 bases removed from V and 2 bases from J, the gap between germline ends came to 13 bases. The CDR3 spans 15 residues. CDR1 is MNHNS and CDR2 is SASEGT in the germline V gene. CDR3 DNA sequence: TGTGCCAGCAGTGACCCCTCTCGGAGGAACTATGGCTACACCTTC. Translation gives CASSDPSRRNYGYTF.

This clone has a single count. The chain couples TRBV19 to TRBJ2-1; D possibly corresponds to TRBD2 (5 bases). V was pared by 3 bases and J by 2 bases, with 11 bases between. The germline V gene has CDR1 LNHDA and CDR2 SQIVND (reference sequence). There are 15 residues in the CDR3. CDR3 in amino acids: CASSISSGTYNEQFF. The CDR3 region has the DNA TGTGCCAGTAGTATCTCGTCGGGAACCTACAATGAGCAGTTCTTC.

V usage is TRBV14 and J usage is TRBJ2-1; TRBD2 matches at 10 bases. V dropped 4 bases and J dropped 11; count of bases not matched to a gene: 5. Germline V gene data show CDR1 as SGHDN and CDR2 as FVKESK. The CDR3 consists of 13 residues. The CDR3: CASSPSGGPQQFF. The CDR3, as DNA: TGTGCCAGCAGCCCTAGCGGGGGCCCTCAGCAGTTCTTC.

CDR3 coding DNA: TGTGCCAGCAGTACCCGGGGGGGCCAGCCCCAGCATTTT. The encoded protein is CASSTRGGQPQHF. The chain recombines TRBV7-9 with TRBJ1-5; D is perhaps TRBD1 (6 bases). Germline CDR1 and CDR2: SEHNR and FQNEAQ (reference sequence). The ends were cut back, 6 bases at V and 7 bases at J, with 13 bases in the middle. The CDR3 runs 13 residues.

The gene calls are TRBV2 and TRBJ2-3; 10 bases map to TRBD2. Germline V gene sequence: CDR1 SNHLY, CDR2 FYNNEI. The CDR3 totals 16 residues. V lost 5 bases to trimming and J lost 2 bases; unmatched junction nucleotides: 7. The CDR3 reads CASSSRTSGATDTQYF. The CDR3 DNA reads as TGTGCCAGCAGTAGCCGGACTAGCGGTGCCACAGATACGCAGTATTTT.

The chain joins TRBV4-1 to TRBJ2-5, with TRBD2 identical over 7 bases. The CDR3 sequence is 17 residues long. V trimming: 0 bases; J trimming: 3 bases; junction bases outside the gene matches: 10. In germline, CDR1 is MGHRA, CDR2 YSYEKL. The CDR3 loop is CASSQDSAGLAEETQYF. The CDR3 DNA reads as TGCGCCAGCAGCCAAGATTCGGCCGGCCTAGCGGAAGAGACCCAGTACTTC.

This sequence joins TRBV5-1 and TRBJ2-4; 7 bases agree with TRBD1. This CDR3 spans 17 amino acids. After removal of 7 bases from V and 0 bases from J, the junction contained 13 bases not matched to a gene. The germline V gene encodes CDR1 SGHRS and CDR2 YFSETQ. CDR3 protein: CASARDSALLAKNIQYF. CDR3 sequence (DNA): TGCGCCAGCGCCCGGGACAGTGCACTTCTAGCCAAAAACATTCAGTACTTC.

The chain joins TRBV4-2 to TRBJ2-3; 16 bases map to TRBD2. The V and J ends lost 8 bases and 2 bases, in that order; junction bases with no gene match: 13. Per the germline V gene, CDR1 is LGHNA and CDR2 is YNFKEQ. The CDR3 totals 19 residues. CDR3 sequence reads: CASQKGLAGGKLYTDTQYF. Here the CDR3 DNA reads TGTGCCAGCCAAAAGGGACTAGCGGGAGGGAAGCTTTACACAGATACGCAGTATTTT.

CDR3 protein: CAWSPAGGPPDTQYF. In nucleotides, the CDR3 is TGTGCCTGGAGTCCCGCGGGAGGGCCACCAGATACGCAGTATTTT. The chain uses TRBV30 and TRBJ2-3; TRBD2 aligns across 9 bases. From germline, CDR1 is GTSNPN and CDR2 SVGIG (reference sequence). With 2 bases clipped from V and 4 bases from J, the junction kept 7 bases outside the gene matches. This CDR3 spans 15 amino acids.

The chain employs TRBV29-1 and TRBJ2-3; D gene ambiguous. Germline V CDR1 and CDR2: SQVTM, ANQGSEA. The CDR3 runs to 12 residues. The germline V and J ends were trimmed by 8 bases and 0 bases, with 9 bases remaining between them. Here the CDR3 reads CSSLLSTDTQYF. The CDR3, as DNA: TGCAGCTCGCTACTAAGCACAGATACGCAGTATTTT.

This clone came up once. The genes are TRBV27 and TRBJ2-1; possibly TRBD1 for D (5 bases). V lost 8 bases and J 7 bases, leaving 21 bases between the germline ends. The CDR3 runs to 15 residues. Germline V gene data show CDR1 as MNHEY and CDR2 as SMNVEV (reference sequence). CDR3 amino acids: CASSFGRARLNEQFF. CDR3 nucleotide sequence: TGTGCCAGCTCCTTCGGCAGGGCGCGGTTGAATGAGCAGTTCTTC.

The chain has TRBV27 and TRBJ2-7; 13 nucleotides match TRBD2. The germline CDR1 and CDR2 sequences are MNHEY and SMNVEV (reference sequence). The CDR3 length is 15 residues. V shed 6 bases, J shed 2 bases, and the junction held 4 bases outside the gene matches. The CDR3 protein is CASRPGTSGTYEQYF. In DNA, the CDR3 is TGTGCCAGCAGACCCGGGACTAGCGGGACCTACGAGCAGTACTTC.